The source of this T cell receptor (beta chain) is a study of CD8+ T cells in alopecia areata. As the sequencing template, cDNA was produced by extracting RNA and reverse transcribing it. The data were produced by immunoSEQ multiplex PCR, yet TCRdb's version contains in-frame clones alone and is incomplete. The sample includes about 140,000 clones, about four fifths of them seen just once. Sample treatment: oral pan-JAK inhibitor, 5-10 mg twice daily. Notes on the study in general: Alopecia totalis/universalis scalp especially showed more expanded CD8+ clones than normal scalp. Many expanded lesional clones remained in scalp and blood on tofacitinib. Besides other cells, scalp samples also yield sequences of resident alphabeta T cells from normal skin.

As to this clone: Its cognate antigen is unknown.

The sample here was CD8+ T cells sorted from blood, taken at week 4, from a patient treated with tofacitinib. The TCR comes from a human donor with alopecia areata.

The CDR3, as DNA: TGTGCCAGCAGCCCGATAGGGGGCGGGGGCAATTTCGGCGAGCAGTACTTC. This gives the protein CASSPIGGGGNFGEQYF. The gene calls are TRBV7-2 and TRBJ2-7; either TRBD1 or TRBD2 may supply D (7 bases each). The V end was cut by 5 bases, the J end by 6 bases, with 26 bases between. CDR1 is SGHTA and CDR2 is FQGNSA in the germline V gene. This CDR3 contains 17 residues. Variable domain in full (rest from reference TRBV7-2 and TRBJ2-7): GAGVSQSPSNKVTEKGKDVELRCDPISGHTALYWYRQSLGQGLEFLIYFQGNSAPDKSGLPSDRFSAERTGGSVSTLTIQRTQQEDSAVYLCASSPIGGGGNFGEQYFGPGTRLTVT.